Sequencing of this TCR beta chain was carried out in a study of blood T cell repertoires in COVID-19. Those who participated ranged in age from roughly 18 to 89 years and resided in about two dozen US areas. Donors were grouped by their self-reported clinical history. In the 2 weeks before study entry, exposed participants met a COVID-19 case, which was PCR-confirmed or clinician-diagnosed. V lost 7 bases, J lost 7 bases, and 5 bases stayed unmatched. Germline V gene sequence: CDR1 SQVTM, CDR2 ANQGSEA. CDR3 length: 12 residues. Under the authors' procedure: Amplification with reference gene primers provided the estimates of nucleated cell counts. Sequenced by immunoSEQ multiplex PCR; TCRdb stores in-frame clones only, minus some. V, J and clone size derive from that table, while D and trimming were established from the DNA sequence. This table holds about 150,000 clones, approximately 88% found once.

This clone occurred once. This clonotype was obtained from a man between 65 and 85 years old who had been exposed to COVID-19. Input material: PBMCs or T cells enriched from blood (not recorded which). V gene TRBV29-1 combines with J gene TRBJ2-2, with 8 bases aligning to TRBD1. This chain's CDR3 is CSADRGSGELFF. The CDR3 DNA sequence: TGCAGCGCCGACAGGGGAAGCGGGGAGCTGTTTTTT.